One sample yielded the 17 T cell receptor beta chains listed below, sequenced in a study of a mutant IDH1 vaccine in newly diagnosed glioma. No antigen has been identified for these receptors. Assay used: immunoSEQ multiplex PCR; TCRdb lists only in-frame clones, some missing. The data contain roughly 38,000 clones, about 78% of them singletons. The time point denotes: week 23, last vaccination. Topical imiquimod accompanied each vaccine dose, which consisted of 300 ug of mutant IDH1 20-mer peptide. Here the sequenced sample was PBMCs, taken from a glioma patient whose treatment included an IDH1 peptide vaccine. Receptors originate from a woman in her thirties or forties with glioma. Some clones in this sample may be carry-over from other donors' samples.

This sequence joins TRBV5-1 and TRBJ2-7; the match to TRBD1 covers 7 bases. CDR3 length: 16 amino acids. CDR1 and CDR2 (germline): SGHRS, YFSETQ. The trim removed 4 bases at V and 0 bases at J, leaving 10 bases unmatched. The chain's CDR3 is CASSLRTGRSSYEQYF. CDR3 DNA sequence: TGCGCCAGCAGCCTCCGGACAGGAAGGAGCTCCTACGAGCAGTACTTC.

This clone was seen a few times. The CDR3 loop is CASSSLNGNTEAFF. The CDR3 DNA follows: TGTGCCAGCAGCTCACTGAACGGGAACACTGAAGCTTTCTTT. The chain uses TRBV13 and TRBJ1-1; D is unclear. In germline, CDR1 is PRHDT, CDR2 FYEKMQ (reference sequence). V lost 4 bases and J lost 1, with 10 bases in between. The CDR3 is made up of 14 amino acids.

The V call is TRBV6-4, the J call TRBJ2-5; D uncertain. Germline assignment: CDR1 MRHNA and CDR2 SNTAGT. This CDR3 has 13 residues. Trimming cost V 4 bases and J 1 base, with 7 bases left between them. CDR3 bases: TGTGCCAGCAGTGTAGAGTCCCAAGAGACCCAGTACTTC. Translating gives CASSVESQETQYF.

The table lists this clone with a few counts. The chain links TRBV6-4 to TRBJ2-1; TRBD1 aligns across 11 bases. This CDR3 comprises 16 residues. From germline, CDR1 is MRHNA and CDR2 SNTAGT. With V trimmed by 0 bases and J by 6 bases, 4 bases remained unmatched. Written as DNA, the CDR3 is TGTGCCAGCAGTGACTCGGGACAGGGGGACATCAATGAGCAGTTCTTC. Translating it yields CASSDSGQGDINEQFF.

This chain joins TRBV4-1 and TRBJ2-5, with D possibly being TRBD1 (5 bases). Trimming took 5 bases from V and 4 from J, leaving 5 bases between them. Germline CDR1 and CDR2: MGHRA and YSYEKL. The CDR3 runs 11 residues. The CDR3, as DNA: TGCGCCAGCAGCAGGGGAGAGACCCAGTACTTC. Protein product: CASSRGETQYF.

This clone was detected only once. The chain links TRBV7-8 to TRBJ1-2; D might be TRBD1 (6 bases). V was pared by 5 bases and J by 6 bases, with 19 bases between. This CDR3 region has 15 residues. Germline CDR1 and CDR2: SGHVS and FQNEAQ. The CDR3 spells CASSGRGVGGDGYTF. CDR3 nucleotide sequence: TGTGCCAGCAGCGGAAGAGGCGTAGGGGGGGATGGCTACACCTTC.

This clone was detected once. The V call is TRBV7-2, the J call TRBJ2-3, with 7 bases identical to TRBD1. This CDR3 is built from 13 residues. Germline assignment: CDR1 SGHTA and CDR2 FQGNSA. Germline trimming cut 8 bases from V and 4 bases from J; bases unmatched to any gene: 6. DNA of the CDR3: TGTGCCAGCGGACGACAGGGTCCAGATACGCAGTATTTT. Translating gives CASGRQGPDTQYF. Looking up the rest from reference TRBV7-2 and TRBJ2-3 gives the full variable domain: GAGVSQSPSNKVTEKGKDVELRCDPISGHTALYWYRQSLGQGLEFLIYFQGNSAPDKSGLPSDRFSAERTGGSVSTLTIQRTQQEDSAVYLCASGRQGPDTQYFGPGTRLTVL.

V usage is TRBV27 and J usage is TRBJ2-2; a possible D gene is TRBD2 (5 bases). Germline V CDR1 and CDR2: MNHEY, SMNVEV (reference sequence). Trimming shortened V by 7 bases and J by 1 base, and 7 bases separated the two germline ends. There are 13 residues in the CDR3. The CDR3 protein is CASMRENTGELFF. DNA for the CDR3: TGTGCCAGCATGAGGGAGAACACCGGGGAGCTGTTTTTT.

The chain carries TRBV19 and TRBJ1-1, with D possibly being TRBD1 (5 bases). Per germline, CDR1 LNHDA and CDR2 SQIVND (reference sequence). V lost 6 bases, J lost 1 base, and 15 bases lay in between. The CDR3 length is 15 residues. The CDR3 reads CASSPPQAPNTEAFF. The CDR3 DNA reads TGTGCCAGTAGCCCCCCACAGGCCCCGAACACTGAAGCTTTCTTT. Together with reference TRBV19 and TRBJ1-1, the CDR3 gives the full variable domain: DGGITQSPKYLFRKEGQNVTLSCEQNLNHDAMYWYRQDPGQGLRLIYYSQIVNDFQKGDIAEGYSVSREKKESFPLTVTSAQKNPTAFYLCASSPPQAPNTEAFFGQGTRLTVV.

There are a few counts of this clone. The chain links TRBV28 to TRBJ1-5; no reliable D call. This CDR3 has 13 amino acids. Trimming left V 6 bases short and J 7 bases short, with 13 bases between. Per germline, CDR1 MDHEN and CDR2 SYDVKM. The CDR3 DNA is TGTGCCAGCAGAAACCGAGAGGGCCAGCCCCAGCATTTT. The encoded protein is CASRNREGQPQHF. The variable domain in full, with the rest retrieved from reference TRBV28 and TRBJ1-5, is DVKVTQSSRYLVKRTGEKVFLECVQDMDHENMFWYRQDPGLGLRLIYFSYDVKMKEKGDIPEGYSVSREKKERFSLILESASTNQTSMYLCASRNREGQPQHFGDGTRLSIL.

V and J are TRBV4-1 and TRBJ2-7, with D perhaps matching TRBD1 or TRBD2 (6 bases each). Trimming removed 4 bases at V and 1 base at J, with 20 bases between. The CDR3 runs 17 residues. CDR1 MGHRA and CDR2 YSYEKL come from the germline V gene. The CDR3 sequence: CASSPGDIWRGSYEQYF. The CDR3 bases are TGCGCCAGCAGCCCCGGGGACATCTGGAGGGGGTCCTACGAGCAGTACTTC.

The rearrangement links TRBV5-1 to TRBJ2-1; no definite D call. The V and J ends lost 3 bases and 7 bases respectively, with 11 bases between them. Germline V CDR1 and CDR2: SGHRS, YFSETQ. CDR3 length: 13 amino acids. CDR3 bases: TGCGCCAGCAGCTCCCTAACTTCGAATGAGCAGTTCTTC. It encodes CASSSLTSNEQFF.

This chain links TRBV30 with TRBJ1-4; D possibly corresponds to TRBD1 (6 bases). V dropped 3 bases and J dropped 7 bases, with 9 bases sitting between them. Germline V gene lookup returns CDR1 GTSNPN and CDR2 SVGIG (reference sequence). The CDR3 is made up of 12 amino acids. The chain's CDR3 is CAWRRGVEKLFF. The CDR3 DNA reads TGTGCCTGGAGGAGGGGGGTTGAAAAACTGTTTTTT.

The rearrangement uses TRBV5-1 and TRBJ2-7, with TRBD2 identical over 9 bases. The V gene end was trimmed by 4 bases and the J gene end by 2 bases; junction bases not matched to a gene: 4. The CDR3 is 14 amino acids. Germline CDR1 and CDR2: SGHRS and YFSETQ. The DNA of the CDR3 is TGCGCCAGCAGCGCACTAGCGGGTACCTACGAGCAGTACTTC. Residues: CASSALAGTYEQYF.

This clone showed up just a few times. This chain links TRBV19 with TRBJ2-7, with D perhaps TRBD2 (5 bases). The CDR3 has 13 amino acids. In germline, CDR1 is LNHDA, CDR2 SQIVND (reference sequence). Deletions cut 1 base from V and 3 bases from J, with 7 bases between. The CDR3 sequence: CASSIGGGYEQYF. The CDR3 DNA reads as TGTGCCAGTAGTATAGGAGGAGGCTACGAGCAGTACTTC.

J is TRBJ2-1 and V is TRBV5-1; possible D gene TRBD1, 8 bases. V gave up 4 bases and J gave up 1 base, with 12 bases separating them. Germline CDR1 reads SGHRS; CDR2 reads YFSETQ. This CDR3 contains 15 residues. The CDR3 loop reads CASSHRGGSYNEQFF. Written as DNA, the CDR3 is TGCGCCAGCAGCCACAGGGGGGGTTCCTACAATGAGCAGTTCTTC.

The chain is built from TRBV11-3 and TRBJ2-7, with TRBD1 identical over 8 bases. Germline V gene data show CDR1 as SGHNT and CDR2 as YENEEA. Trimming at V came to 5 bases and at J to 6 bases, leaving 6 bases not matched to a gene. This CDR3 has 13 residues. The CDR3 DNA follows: TGTGCCAGCAGCCCCAGACAGGGGTCCGAGCAGTACTTC. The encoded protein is CASSPRQGSEQYF.